The entry below gives a single T cell receptor beta chain sequence along with its context. No cognate antigen has been identified for it. Base qualities are not recorded, but no much larger clone differs from it by a single base. This record comes from a study of Epstein–Barr virus B cells in breast cancer (dated by TCRdb to the early 2020s). Background on the whole study: Control T cells were expanded by rapid expansion method with irradiated PBMC feeders, soluble OKT3 and IL-2 about 180 U/ml, collected about 10-12 days after stimulation. A single-patient case report was conducted to examine whether the T-cell receptor repertoire in triple-negative breast cancer is shaped by tumor-infiltrating EBV+ B cells. Here is what the overall study found, with its caveats: All data were obtained from a single patient, described as a first proof of concept, and generalization is therefore limited.

Library creation used 5' RACE. The SMARTer Human TCR a/b Profiling Kit was used to construct TCR libraries from RNA, capturing the full V(D)J regions of both the alpha and beta chains. Amplified libraries were purified with AMPure XP beads and validated on an Agilent 2100 Bioanalyzer with the DNA 1000 Kit. The libraries were sequenced on an Illumina MiSeq using the 600-cycle v3 reagent kit, which produced 2 x 300 bp paired-end reads. Under the source paper's analysis protocol: Reads were processed using MiXCR and VDJTools, with non-productive clonotypes removed and clonotypes collapsed by CDR3 amino acid sequence before frequencies were recalculated. CDR3 sequences were matched against the McPAS-TCR database allowing a Levenshtein distance of 1, and UpSet plots were made in R with UpSetR. TCRdb reworked the public reads: Q25 trimming with fastp, MiXCR clone assembly, productive beta chains retained. Merged by CDR3 protein, the rows form single entries marked with the most common genes and DNA. TCRdb, not the authors, supplied the V and J calls. This sample has 2,000 or so distinct CDR3 sequences in its table, and around 16% of those were observed once. The top ten clones comprise about 29% of the sample.

The CDR3 runs 14 residues from the cysteine to the phenylalanine. The DNA shown is the 42-base CDR3, in frame from base 1. CDR1 SGHDT and CDR2 YYEEEE are derived from the germline V gene. Relative to germline, V is 2 bases shorter and J is 7 bases shorter, with 15 bases between their ends. Using RNeasy Micro or Mini kits with on-column DNase digestion, RNA was isolated from about 1e5 to 1e6 cultured T cells and then assessed on an Agilent 2100 Bioanalyzer. Sequencing input: tumor-infiltrating lymphocytes expanded in culture. The sequence was collected from a woman in her thirties or forties with triple-negative breast cancer. The rearranged chain carries TRBV5-6 and TRBJ2-5; TRBD1 is a weak D gene call, 6 bases matching. The CDR3 reads CASSFRQATPTQYF. The bases read TGTGCCAGCAGCTTTCGACAGGCTACCCCGACCCAGTACTTC. The entire variable domain, with the stretches around the CDR3 drawn from the reference TRBV5-6 and TRBJ2-5 proteins, is DAGVTQSPTHLIKTRGQQVTLRCSPKSGHDTVSWYQQALGQGPQFIFQYYEEEERQRGNFPDRFSGHQFPNYSSELNVNALLLGDSALYLCASSFRQATPTQYFGPGTRLLVL.